In its sample, the clone carrying this T cell receptor (beta chain) was seen a few times. The data originate from a study of cytomegalovirus exposure and HLA in healthy donors. In the PCR, 60 Vbeta and 13 Jbeta primers were used. Using immunoSEQ multiplex PCR, the repertoire was profiled, and TCRdb retains in-frame clones only, with some absent. The sample shows tens of thousands of clones, 65% to 80% of them seen only once. This CDR3 comprises 13 residues. Germline-derived CDR1 and CDR2 are SGHTA and FQGNSA. Trimming pared 5 bases from V and 4 bases from J, leaving 11 bases between. V is TRBV7-2 and J is TRBJ1-2; D is uncertain. Material: PBMCs. The clonotype originates from a woman aged 25-40 years in good health and CMV-seronegative. DNA for the CDR3: TGTGCCAGCAGCCTAACTGAGATCTATGGCTACACCTTC. It translates to CASSLTEIYGYTF.